This record covers a single T cell receptor beta chain. Without a recorded count, this clonotype is taken to be medium-sized (0.01 to 0.1%) from its frequency. The antigen it binds to is not known. TRB rearrangements were amplified by multiplex PCR following a touch-down protocol, with the TRB-A and TRB-B primer pools mixed in one tube. Illumina adapters and sample indices were added to the amplicons through two consecutive PCR reactions using Phusion HS II polymerase. The amplicons were gel-purified using the NucleoSpin Gel and PCR Clean-up kit, after which quantification was performed by Qubit and quality was checked on an Agilent 2100 Bioanalyzer. Libraries were sequenced on an Illumina MiSeq using 600-cycle, single-indexed, paired-end runs. Processing in the source paper ran as follows. MiXCR version 2.1.12, together with the default MiXCR reference library, was used to align and assemble the TRB reads. A clone was defined by each unique CDR3 nucleotide sequence, and the analysis included only productive sequences supported by at least two reads. Repertoire diversity was assessed by alpha-parameterized diversity profiles (alpha 0 to 5), including Shannon (alpha 1) and Simpson (alpha 2) indices, computed with an R script. The tcR package was used to compute combinatorial TRB VJ usage, which was then compared between cohorts by principal component analysis with ade4. GLIPH was used to cluster TCRbeta CDR3s in pairs of cohorts matched for age and read depth, and a Wilcoxon test was used to compare cluster frequencies. Through TCRdb reprocessing, the reads give one entry per CDR3 protein sequence; DNA is omitted. The V and J calls here are based on TCRdb, not the publication. The sample table records some 14,000 distinct CDR3 sequences. Of the sample, 2% to 2.5% falls within the top ten clones.

This specimen comes from a study of T cell clusters in autoimmune cytopenias (dated by TCRdb to the late 2010s). Regarding the study in general: Per sample, TRB sequencing gave a median depth of about 50,000 reads and a median of 2,350 distinct TRB clonotypes. Peripheral blood TRB and IGH repertoires were sequenced in autoimmune cytopenia patients at active disease and during treatment follow-up, alongside healthy, CLL and autoimmune hepatitis controls. The study was designed to test whether a disease-specific immune repertoire signature usable as a blood-based biomarker is carried by autoimmune cytopenia patients. The study at large found these results: In the comparison of secondary cytopenia with CLL, the cluster-lack signature was not observed, apparently because the dominant lymphoma-associated repertoire masked the signature. Almost three-fold more exclusive TRB clusters were observed in healthy donors than in active autoimmune hepatitis patients, consistent with an autoimmunity-wide signature. Shifts in the TRB repertoire, including less even repertoires in secondary cytopenia and CLL, were mostly a reflection of lymphoma bias and not of autoimmunity. The T cell clusters were defined in silico only, and their functional role remained to be validated experimentally. GLIPH results suggested that primary autoimmune cytopenia patients were missing physiological T cell clusters, with 51 clusters found only in healthy donors compared with some 15 found only in patients.

Per sample, around 230 ng of peripheral blood genomic DNA, tens of thousands of genome equivalents, was used for TRB amplification. The CDR3 goes from the cysteine to the phenylalanine over 11 residues. The protein alone is recorded here. CDR1 and CDR2 were assigned from the germline V gene as SQVTM and ANQGSEA. Sequencing was carried out using peripheral blood. The rearrangement joined TRBV29-1 to TRBJ1-2. This clonotype was sampled from a human donor with an autoimmune cytopenia or autoimmune hepatitis (not recorded which). Here the CDR3 is given as CSVGSIYGYTF.